This T cell receptor (beta chain) was profiled in a study of cytomegalovirus exposure and HLA in healthy donors. The CDR3 has 14 residues. V shed 4 bases and J shed 4 bases, with 12 bases lying between them. Germline lookup yields CDR1 SGHDT and CDR2 YYEEEE. Vbeta (60) and Jbeta (13) primers were used in the PCR. Assay used: immunoSEQ multiplex PCR; TCRdb lists only in-frame clones, some missing. The table records about 160,000 clones, roughly 90% of them present only once. This clone was counted a few times. The material sequenced was PBMCs. The genes are TRBV5-6 and TRBJ1-3, with a weak D call TRBD1 (6 bases). This receptor was identified in a woman under 30 in good health and CMV-seronegative. The CDR3: CASSQAGAGNTIYF. CDR3 DNA: TGTGCCAGCAGCCAGGCGGGGGCAGGAAACACCATATATTTT.